This T cell receptor beta chain derives from a study of T cell responses to AZD1222 COVID-19 vaccine. Study background: Pooling of second doses given at about 4 or about 12 weeks was done. Whole-study findings and limits: Donor demographics were predominantly white British with a female majority; clonal diversity may be underestimated. The peak T cell response came first, and repertoires were sampled only after it. The study reported that nearly half of spike-specific TCRs target unmutated variant regions.

Details on this clone: Its antigen is not identified.

CDR3 length: 16 amino acids. Germline CDR1 is SGHVS and CDR2 is FQNEAQ. J was trimmed by 2 bases and V by 2 bases; bases with no gene match: 5. Measured with immunoSEQ multiplex PCR; TCRdb has only the in-frame clones, and not every one. The data contain 110,000 or so clones, approximately 90% of them singletons. This clonotype originated in an adult in good health. The specimen comprised peripheral blood, sampled on day 0 of AZD1222 vaccination. V usage is TRBV7-8 and J usage is TRBJ2-2; TRBD1 matches at 7 bases. Here the CDR3 reads CASSLYRQGNTGELFF. In DNA form, the CDR3 reads TGTGCCAGCAGCTTATATCGACAGGGAAACACCGGGGAGCTGTTTTTT.